This TCR beta chain appears in the sequencing data of a study of blood T cell repertoires in COVID-19. Germline V gene sequence: CDR1 SNHLY, CDR2 FYNNEI. The CDR3 is 16 residues long. Losses at the gene ends were 8 bases for V and 0 bases for J; bases not matched to a gene: 10. Source study methods: For nucleated cells, counts were estimated from reference gene primer amplification. Generated by immunoSEQ multiplex PCR, the TCRdb table keeps only in-frame clones and is missing some. V, J and clone size were drawn from that table, and D and trimming were deduced from the DNA. This sample has approximately 300,000 clones, with about 89% found just once.

The TCR sequence derives from a man in his forties with acute or convalescent COVID-19. This sequence joins TRBV2 and TRBJ2-1, with 7 bases lining up with TRBD2. The material sequenced was peripheral blood. The CDR3: CASQSLAVSSYNEQFF. The CDR3 DNA is TGTGCCAGCCAATCCCTAGCGGTGAGCTCCTACAATGAGCAGTTCTTC.